These T cell receptor beta chains were read from a single sample in a study of early T cells in non-severe SARS-CoV-2 infection. TCRdb re-derived calls from the 5' RACE reads in MiXCR, one entry per CDR3 protein. The repertoire holds roughly 92,000 distinct CDR3 sequences, with over 9.5% as singletons. The material was whole blood, obtained at baseline. These receptors were collected from an adult who was a healthcare worker with PCR-confirmed SARS-CoV-2 infection or an uninfected control (not recorded which). Both conserved end residues are part of each CDR3. A D gene is named only where the DNA matches it firmly. Part of the rows lack a size; the others show once, few, many or a class for expanded clones.

TRBJ1-2	.	.	TRBV6-5	CASSYRSEGYGYTF	TGTGCCAGCAGTTACCGTTCAGAAGGGTATGGCTACACCTTC
TRBJ1-1	few	TRBD1	TRBV9	CASSAQGALTEAFF	TGTGCCAGCAGCGCTCAGGGGGCGCTCACTGAAGCTTTCTTT
TRBJ2-3	.	.	TRBV10-3	CAISDGIGGDTQYF	TGTGCCATCAGTGACGGTATCGGGGGAGATACGCAGTATTTT
TRBJ2-7	.	TRBD1	TRBV6-6	CASIHTGTGGKEQYF	TGTGCCAGCATCCACACCGGGACAGGGGGCAAGGAGCAGTACTTC
TRBJ2-3	many	.	TRBV5-1	CASSYPEGPTDTQYF	TGCGCCAGCAGCTACCCTGAGGGACCCACAGATACGCAGTATTTT
TRBJ1-1	few	TRBD1	TRBV20-1	CSARRDRGPAGGTEAFF	TGCAGTGCTAGAAGAGACAGGGGCCCCGCCGGGGGCACTGAAGCTTTCTTT
TRBJ1-2	many	.	TRBV9	CASSAPGGSYGYTF	TGTGCCAGCAGCGCCCCGGGGGGGAGCTATGGCTACACCTTC
TRBJ2-5	many	.	TRBV7-9	CASSFSETQYF	TGTGCCAGCAGCTTCTCAGAGACCCAGTACTTC
TRBJ2-2	.	.	TRBV14	CASSQNRVGTGELFF	TGTGCCAGCAGCCAGAACAGGGTTGGCACCGGGGAGCTGTTTTTT
TRBJ2-5	few	.	TRBV24-1	CATSDYDGQPRDTQYF	TGTGCCACCAGTGATTACGACGGACAGCCAAGAGATACCCAGTACTTC
TRBJ2-7	.	.	TRBV12-3/TRBV12-4	CASRGYEQYF	TGTGCCAGCCGGGGATACGAGCAGTACTTC
TRBJ2-7	.	.	TRBV3-1	CASSQRVPTGEQYF	TGTGCCAGCAGCCAAAGGGTACCCACTGGGGAGCAGTACTTC
TRBJ2-1	many	TRBD2	TRBV12-5	CASGGGLAVNEQFF	TGTGCTAGTGGTGGAGGACTAGCGGTCAATGAGCAGTTCTTC
TRBJ2-4	few	TRBD1	TRBV6-5	CASSYFRGSQNIQYF	TGTGCCAGCAGTTACTTCAGGGGGTCCCAAAACATTCAGTACTTC
TRBJ2-7	.	.	TRBV7-2	CASSTGLFRPQSSYEQYF	TGTGCCAGCAGCACCGGCCTTTTTCGGCCCCAATCCTCCTACGAGCAGTACTTC
TRBJ2-5	.	.	TRBV11-2	CASSFRGGQETQYF	TGTGCCAGCAGCTTCCGAGGGGGGCAAGAGACCCAGTACTTC
TRBJ2-2	many	.	TRBV5-1	CASSWNANTGELFF	TGCGCCAGCAGCTGGAATGCGAACACCGGGGAGCTGTTTTTT
TRBJ1-5	.	TRBD1	TRBV19	CASRLVQGKSNQPQHF	TGTGCCAGTAGGCTCGTACAGGGGAAAAGCAATCAGCCCCAGCATTTT
TRBJ1-4	.	.	TRBV3-1	CASSQDVGFSGNQKLFF	TGTGCCAGCAGCCAAGATGTAGGCTTCAGTGGAAATCAAAAACTGTTTTTT
TRBJ1-3	many	.	TRBV10-1	CASMMSSGNTIYF	TGCGCCAGCATGATGAGCTCTGGAAACACCATATATTTT
TRBJ2-2	few	.	TRBV7-8	CASSSRPPTGAAENTGELFF	TGTGCCAGCAGCTCGCGGCCCCCGACCGGGGCGGCAGAGAACACCGGGGAGCTGTTTTTT
TRBJ2-1	.	.	TRBV12-3/TRBV12-4	CASSTLTAPSYNEQFF	TGTGCCAGCAGCACCCTGACAGCTCCCTCTTACAATGAGCAGTTCTTC
TRBJ1-1	.	.	TRBV7-8	CASSQRLTTVEAFF	TGTGCCAGCAGCCAACGCCTAACGACAGTCGAAGCTTTCTTT
TRBJ2-1	many	.	TRBV20-1	CSARPLRYNEQFF	TGCAGTGCTAGACCCCTTCGATACAATGAGCAGTTCTTC